This entry lists 17 T cell receptor beta chains sequenced from one sample in a study of cytomegalovirus exposure and HLA in healthy donors. The PCR ran on 60 Vbeta and 13 Jbeta primers. Clones were sequenced by immunoSEQ multiplex PCR, and TCRdb holds only the in-frame ones, with some missing. The repertoire holds 120,000 or so clones, with under 85% as singletons. Sequenced: PBMCs. The receptors here all came from a human donor in good health.

V gene TRBV6-6 combines with J gene TRBJ2-7; TRBD1 agrees at 7 bases. The CDR3 runs 15 residues. With V trimmed by 7 bases and J by 0 bases, 9 bases remained unmatched. Germline V lookup: CDR1 MNHNY, CDR2 SVGAGI (reference sequence). The CDR3 sequence is CASTDRASSSYEQYF. Written as DNA, the CDR3 is TGTGCCAGCACCGACAGGGCCTCAAGCTCCTACGAGCAGTACTTC.

A few counts support this clone. The rearrangement joins TRBV19 to TRBJ2-6; no clear D gene. Germline values: CDR1 LNHDA, CDR2 SQIVND (reference sequence). With 8 bases removed from V and 0 bases from J, the gap between germline ends came to 11 bases. The CDR3 runs 15 residues. The CDR3 sequence is CASYTPGSGANVLTF. The CDR3 nucleotides read TGTGCCAGTTACACACCGGGCTCTGGGGCCAACGTCCTGACTTTC.

The genes are TRBV6-1 and TRBJ1-5; maybe TRBD1 (6 bases). Germline V gene lookup returns CDR1 MNHNS and CDR2 SASEGT. Deletions cut 4 bases from V and 1 base from J, with 17 bases between. The CDR3 runs 17 residues. The CDR3 sequence is CASSGESGTPSNQPQHF. The CDR3 region has the DNA TGTGCCAGCAGTGGGGAATCCGGGACACCCAGCAATCAGCCCCAGCATTTT.

The chain links TRBV19 to TRBJ2-1; 7 bases fit TRBD2. Germline trimming cut 6 bases from V and 2 bases from J; bases unmatched to any gene: 7. CDR3 length: 15 residues. Germline V gives CDR1 LNHDA, CDR2 SQIVND (reference sequence). The CDR3 here is CASRGGIRTYNEQFF. CDR3 bases: TGTGCCAGTAGGGGGGGGATCCGGACCTACAATGAGCAGTTCTTC.

The rearrangement joins TRBV6-1 to TRBJ2-7, with 7 bases matching TRBD1. With V trimmed by 4 bases and J by 6 bases, 3 bases remained unmatched. The CDR3 runs to 12 residues. Germline V lookup: CDR1 MNHNS, CDR2 SASEGT. CDR3 in DNA: TGTGCCAGCAGTGCTACAGGGGTCGAGCAGTACTTC. This translates into CASSATGVEQYF.

The gene calls are TRBV18 and TRBJ1-2; 7 nucleotides match TRBD1. Trimming cost V 3 bases and J 2 bases; bases outside gene matches: 9. Germline CDR1 and CDR2: KGHSH and LQKENI. CDR3 length equals 16 residues. The CDR3 DNA sequence: TGTGCCAGCTCACCCACCGGGACAGTTTCCAACTATGGCTACACCTTC. Protein sequence: CASSPTGTVSNYGYTF.

The rearrangement links TRBV6-4 to TRBJ1-2; maybe TRBD1 (5 bases). This CDR3 contains 14 residues. Germline V gives CDR1 MRHNA, CDR2 SNTAGT. V was shortened by 6 bases and J by 1 base, with 12 bases between the two germline ends. The CDR3 is CASSASGVNYGYTF. The CDR3 coding sequence is TGTGCCAGCAGCGCTTCGGGGGTTAACTATGGCTACACCTTC.

This clone is medium-sized. The chain links TRBV6-5 to TRBJ2-7, with TRBD2 identical over 9 bases. The trim removed 2 bases at V and 0 bases at J, leaving 5 bases unmatched. From germline, CDR1 is MNHEY and CDR2 SVGAGI. This CDR3 is 16 amino acids long. The CDR3 nucleotides read TGTGCCAGCAGTTACGGGAGCGGGAGGAGCTCCTACGAGCAGTACTTC. It specifies CASSYGSGRSSYEQYF.

There are a few counts of this clone. This chain uses TRBV4-1 with TRBJ2-7; the D is unclear. The CDR3 is made up of 13 amino acids. CDR1 MGHRA and CDR2 YSYEKL come from the germline V gene. Trimming left V 6 bases short and J 0 bases short, with 9 bases between. CDR3 region: CASSPYSSYEQYF. Written as DNA, the CDR3 is TGCGCCAGCAGTCCCTACAGCTCCTACGAGCAGTACTTC.

V is TRBV6-1 and J is TRBJ1-5; 7 bases match TRBD1. The CDR3 is 14 amino acids. CDR1 is MNHNS, CDR2 SASEGT, per germline. J gave up 4 bases and V 3 bases, and 3 bases lay outside the gene matches. The CDR3 DNA reads as TGTGCCAGCAGTGAGCCAGGGGGAAATCAGCCCCAGCATTTT. Translated: CASSEPGGNQPQHF.

In this sample, this clone turned up a few times. The chain is built from TRBV4-1 and TRBJ2-5; 14 nucleotides align to TRBD2. CDR1 and CDR2 (germline): MGHRA, YSYEKL. The ends lost 4 bases at V and 5 bases at J; junction bases unmatched: 6. This CDR3 is built from 16 residues. The CDR3 bases are TGCGCCAGCAGCCTAACCGGGACTAGCGGGAGTGAGACCCAGTACTTC. This gives the protein CASSLTGTSGSETQYF.

The chain joins TRBV6-5 to TRBJ1-1; D unclear. The CDR3 extends over 14 amino acids. V was clipped by 2 bases and J by 5 bases, with 12 bases between them. CDR1 is MNHEY and CDR2 is SVGAGI in the germline V gene. The DNA for the CDR3 is TGTGCCAGCAGTTACGCCGGTGGAGGGACTGAAGCTTTCTTT. Translation: CASSYAGGGTEAFF.

The genes are TRBV6-1 and TRBJ2-7; 8 positions agree with TRBD1. The germline gives CDR1 MNHNS, CDR2 SASEGT. The CDR3 loop spans 14 amino acids. With V trimmed by 6 bases and J by 3 bases, 7 bases remained unmatched. CDR3 coding DNA: TGTGCCAGCAGCGGCCAAACAGGGGGCTACGAGCAGTACTTC. Its translation: CASSGQTGGYEQYF.

V gene TRBV5-5 combines with J gene TRBJ2-1; weak D call: TRBD2 (6 bases). Germline V gene sequence: CDR1 SGHKS, CDR2 YYEKEE (reference sequence). The CDR3 is 13 residues long. The V gene lost 4 bases and the J gene lost 5 bases, with 10 bases spanning the gap. CDR3 region: CASSMQRDNEQFF. CDR3 in DNA: TGTGCCAGCAGCATGCAGCGGGACAATGAGCAGTTCTTC.

The V call is TRBV7-2, the J call TRBJ2-1, with D possibly matching TRBD1 (6 bases). The CDR3 contains 16 residues. CDR1 is SGHTA and CDR2 is FQGNSA in the germline V gene. V gave up 4 bases and J gave up 4 bases, with 17 bases separating them. The DNA of the CDR3 is TGTGCCAGCAGCTCCCGGACAGATTCCCCGTACAATGAGCAGTTCTTC. This sequence encodes CASSSRTDSPYNEQFF.

The chain recombines TRBV21-1 with TRBJ2-1; no DNA check was done on the table's D call, TRBD1. TRBV21-1 is a pseudogene segment. The CDR3 covers 23 residues. The CDR3 sequence: CASSKVQFSGTVLWYGLYNEQFF. In DNA, the CDR3 is TGTGCCAGCAGCAAAGTCCAATTCTCCGGGACAGTCCTATGGTATGGACTATACAATGAGCAGTTCTTC.

The rearrangement links TRBV21-1 to TRBJ2-3; the table's D call of TRBD2 was not tested on the DNA. TRBV21-1 is reported as a pseudogene. This CDR3 spans 16 amino acids. This CDR3 reads CASSSASKRDSDTQYF. CDR3 in DNA: TGTGCCAGCAGCTCGGCCTCGAAGCGGGACTCAGATACGCAGTATTTT.